Below are 8 T cell receptor beta chains sequenced from a single sample in a study of radiation and T cells in renal cell carcinoma. TCRdb's table, derived via immunoSEQ multiplex PCR, lists solely in-frame clones and lacks some. This table has about 18,000 clones, about 54% appearing once. Sample treatment: 15 Gy SBRT to primary tumor, nephrectomy 4 weeks later. Sequenced material: tumor tissue, taken from a patient whose treatment included radiotherapy and nephrectomy. Receptors were obtained from a man aged 45-65 years with renal cell carcinoma.

The chain uses TRBV4-3 and TRBJ2-7; 15 bases agree with TRBD2. The germline CDR1 and CDR2 sequences are LGHNA and YSLEER. The CDR3 is made up of 19 amino acids. Trimming removed 4 bases from V and 2 bases from J; junction bases left unmatched: 12. Here the CDR3 reads CASSPRTSGGEYGPYEQYF. In DNA, the CDR3 is TGCGCCAGCAGCCCCCGGACTAGCGGGGGGGAATATGGCCCCTACGAGCAGTACTTC.

V gene TRBV27 combines with J gene TRBJ2-2, with a tentative D call TRBD1 (5 bases). The CDR3 length is 14 residues. V was clipped by 3 bases and J by 1 base, with 6 bases between them. In germline, CDR1 is MNHEY, CDR2 SMNVEV (reference sequence). The CDR3 region is CASSLTENTGELFF. Written as DNA, the CDR3 is TGTGCCAGCAGTTTGACAGAGAACACCGGGGAGCTGTTTTTT.

The V call is TRBV15, the J call TRBJ1-2; maybe TRBD1 (5 bases). The ends were cut back, 3 bases at V and 7 bases at J, with 18 bases in the middle. Germline values: CDR1 LNHNV, CDR2 YYDKDF (reference sequence). The length of the CDR3 is 15 residues. In DNA, the CDR3 is TGTGCCACCAGCAGTTGGGACCGGATGGGGCTTGGCTACACCTTC. Translating it yields CATSSWDRMGLGYTF. Full variable domain (outside the CDR3, taken from reference TRBV15 and TRBJ1-2): DAMVIQNPRYQVTQFGKPVTLSCSQTLNHNVMYWYQQKSSQAPKLLFHYYDKDFNNEADTPDNFQSRRPNTSFCFLDIRSPGLGDTAMYLCATSSWDRMGLGYTFGSGTRLTVV.

The chain joins TRBV5-4 to TRBJ2-1; 9 nucleotides align to TRBD2. The V gene end was trimmed by 1 base and the J gene end by 7 bases; junction bases not matched to a gene: 9. The CDR3 length is 16 residues. Germline CDR1 SGHNT, CDR2 YYREEE (reference sequence). CDR3 coding DNA: TGTGCCAGCAGCTTGCTGAGCGGGGGGCCTGGGAATGAGCAGTTCTTC. It is translated as CASSLLSGGPGNEQFF.

V and J are TRBV2 and TRBJ2-3; 11 bases are shared with TRBD2. The CDR3 contains 16 residues. V dropped 4 bases and J dropped 1; count of bases not matched to a gene: 4. CDR1 is SNHLY and CDR2 is FYNNEI in the germline V gene. The CDR3 here is CASSAGGLAGTDTQYF. As DNA, the CDR3 is TGTGCCAGCAGTGCCGGGGGACTAGCGGGCACAGATACGCAGTATTTT.

V gene TRBV9 combines with J gene TRBJ1-1; D perhaps matches TRBD1 (5 bases). Germline values: CDR1 SGDLS, CDR2 YYNGEE. Trimming shortened V by 7 bases and J by 5 bases, and 21 bases separated the two germline ends. This CDR3 is 15 amino acids long. The CDR3 sequence: CASPREPEGRTEAFF. The CDR3 nucleotides are TGTGCCAGCCCCAGGGAACCCGAGGGGAGGACTGAAGCTTTCTTT.

CDR3 sequence: CASSVDRTQETQYF. The DNA of the CDR3 is TGTGCCAGCAGCGTAGATAGGACCCAAGAGACCCAGTACTTC. The V and J genes are TRBV9 and TRBJ2-5; D is unresolved. The CDR3 runs to 14 residues. V lost 0 bases and J 1 base, leaving 7 bases between the germline ends. The germline V gene has CDR1 SGDLS and CDR2 YYNGEE.

The rearrangement uses TRBV30 and TRBJ2-5; D possibly uses TRBD1 or TRBD2 (5 bases each). The germline V gene encodes CDR1 GTSNPN and CDR2 SVGIG (reference sequence). There are 14 residues in the CDR3. Trimming pared 0 bases from V and 4 bases from J, leaving 12 bases between. The CDR3 DNA follows: TGTGCCTGGAGTGTACTCCGGGGCGGAGAGACCCAGTACTTC. It is translated as CAWSVLRGGETQYF.